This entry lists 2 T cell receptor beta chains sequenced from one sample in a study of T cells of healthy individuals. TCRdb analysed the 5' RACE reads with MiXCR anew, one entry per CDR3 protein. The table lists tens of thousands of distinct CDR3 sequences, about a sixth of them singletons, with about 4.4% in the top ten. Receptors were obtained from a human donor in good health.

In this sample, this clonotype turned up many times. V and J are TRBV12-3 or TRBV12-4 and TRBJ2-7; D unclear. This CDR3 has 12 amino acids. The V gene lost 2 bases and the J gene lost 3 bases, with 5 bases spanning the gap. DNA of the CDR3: TGTGCCAGCAGTTTAACCTACTACGAGCAGTACTTC. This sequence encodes CASSLTYYEQYF.

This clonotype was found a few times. Here the CDR3 reads CASSQTQGERPGEQFF. CDR3 sequence (DNA): TGCGCCAGCAGCCAAACACAGGGGGAGAGGCCGGGTGAGCAGTTCTTC. V usage is TRBV4-1 and J usage is TRBJ2-1; 8 nucleotides agree with TRBD1. V dropped 2 bases and J dropped 9; count of bases not matched to a gene: 12. The germline gives CDR1 MGHRA, CDR2 YSYEKL. The CDR3 length is 16 residues.